One and the same sample provided the 16 T cell receptor beta chains below, sequenced in a study of cytomegalovirus exposure and HLA in healthy donors (dated by TCRdb to the late 2010s). The library was made by the immunoSEQ multiplex PCR assay. The multiplex PCR relied on a mix of 60 forward primers for TCR Vbeta segments and 13 reverse primers for TCR Jbeta segments. Held by TCRdb, this immuneACCESS table contains in-frame sequences only and omits some clones. Under half of the omission traces to an unresolved V gene where checked; the cause of the rest is unknown. This sample is represented by roughly 170,000 clones; about 72% of them were singletons. The biggest ten clones account for over 1.2% of the sample. The specimen was PBMCs. These receptors were collected from a girl aged 10-17 years in good health and CMV-seronegative.

The rearrangement links TRBV10-1 to TRBJ2-2, with 8 bases aligning to TRBD2. With V trimmed by 0 bases and J by 0 bases, 3 bases remained unmatched. Per germline, CDR1 WNHNN and CDR2 SYGVQD (reference sequence). There are 17 residues in the CDR3. The CDR3 sequence is CASSESLGRANTGELFF. DNA for the CDR3: TGCGCCAGCAGTGAGTCCCTCGGGAGGGCGAACACCGGGGAGCTGTTTTTT.

This clone was recorded a few times. This sequence joins TRBV2 and TRBJ2-5; 11 bases fit TRBD2. This CDR3 is 16 amino acids long. V lost 4 bases, J lost 1 base, and 5 bases stayed unmatched. Germline V CDR1 and CDR2: SNHLY, FYNNEI. Here the CDR3 DNA reads TGTGCCAGCAGTGCTGTAGCGGGGGGGCCCCAAGAGACCCAGTACTTC. As protein: CASSAVAGGPQETQYF.

The chain couples TRBV29-1 to TRBJ1-2; D might be TRBD1 (6 bases). The CDR3 has 13 residues. Trimming took off 4 bases at V and 4 bases at J, with 13 bases between the two ends. Germline V lookup: CDR1 SQVTM, CDR2 ANQGSEA. CDR3 in amino acids: CSVAGGPAYGYTF. The CDR3 coding sequence is TGCAGCGTTGCCGGGGGGCCGGCCTATGGCTACACCTTC.

This chain connects TRBV5-1 to TRBJ1-2; TRBD1 matches at 11 bases. Germline V gene lookup returns CDR1 SGHRS and CDR2 YFSETQ. This CDR3 is built from 15 residues. J was trimmed by 6 bases and V by 0 bases; bases with no gene match: 4. The CDR3 nucleotides read TGCGCCAGCAGCTTGGGGACAGGGGGCGGGGATGGCTACACCTTC. Protein: CASSLGTGGGDGYTF.

The V call is TRBV6-5, the J call TRBJ2-1; 8 bases agree with TRBD1. V was clipped by 5 bases and J by 0 bases; unmatched bases: 3. Germline V gene sequence: CDR1 MNHEY, CDR2 SVGAGI. This CDR3 region has 15 residues. CDR3: CASSTTGVSYNEQFF. The CDR3 DNA follows: TGTGCCAGCAGTACGACAGGGGTCTCCTACAATGAGCAGTTCTTC.

This rearrangement joins TRBV6-5 to TRBJ1-1; D is possibly TRBD1 (6 bases). The CDR3 extends over 15 amino acids. Trimming left V 5 bases short and J 0 bases short, with 13 bases between. Looked up from germline, CDR1 is MNHEY and CDR2 is SVGAGI. As DNA, the CDR3 is TGTGCCAGCAGTCCACAGGGAACTCTGAACACTGAAGCTTTCTTT. Its translation is CASSPQGTLNTEAFF.

This clone was counted between two and nine times. The chain has TRBV2 and TRBJ2-1, with 8 nucleotides matching TRBD2. The V segment lost 3 bases and the J segment 5 bases; nucleotides outside the gene matches: 6. The CDR3 loop spans 15 amino acids. Germline V gene lookup returns CDR1 SNHLY and CDR2 FYNNEI. CDR3 coding DNA: TGTGCCAGCAGTGAGTCGGGGGGGCCCCACAATGAGCAGTTCTTC. Protein: CASSESGGPHNEQFF.

This clone showed up just a few times. V is TRBV27 and J is TRBJ2-1, with D perhaps TRBD1 (6 bases). The V and J ends lost 5 bases and 5 bases respectively, with 7 bases between them. Germline V gene sequence: CDR1 MNHEY, CDR2 SMNVEV (reference sequence). This CDR3 is 12 amino acids long. The CDR3 DNA follows: TGTGCCAGCAGTAGGGGGAACAATGAGCAGTTCTTC. Encoded protein: CASSRGNNEQFF.

V is TRBV7-9 and J is TRBJ1-2, with D hard to call. V lost 1 base, J lost 0 bases, and 12 bases lay in between. The CDR3 sequence is 16 residues long. CDR1 and CDR2 from the germline V gene are SEHNR and FQNEAQ (reference sequence). CDR3 DNA: TGTGCCAGCAGCTTAGTGGCAGATGATTCTAACTATGGCTACACCTTC. Its protein is CASSLVADDSNYGYTF. The full variable domain, in which reference TRBV7-9 and TRBJ1-2 provide the parts outside the CDR3, is DTGVSQNPRHKITKRGQNVTFRCDPISEHNRLYWYRQTLGQGPEFLTYFQNEAQLEKSRLLSDRFSAERPKGSFSTLEIQRTEQGDSAMYLCASSLVADDSNYGYTFGSGTRLTVV.

The V gene is TRBV2, the J gene TRBJ1-3; 8 bases agree with TRBD1. The J segment lost 2 bases and the V segment lost 2 bases, leaving 8 bases of the junction unmatched. CDR1 and CDR2 (germline): SNHLY, FYNNEI. CDR3 length equals 17 residues. The CDR3 DNA sequence: TGTGCCAGCAGTGAAACTAGACAGGGGCTTGCTGGAAACACCATATATTTT. It encodes CASSETRQGLAGNTIYF. Full variable domain (outside the CDR3, taken from reference TRBV2 and TRBJ1-3): EPEVTQTPSHQVTQMGQEVILRCVPISNHLYFYWYRQILGQKVEFLVSFYNNEISEKSEIFDDQFSVERPDGSNFTLKIRSTKLEDSAMYFCASSETRQGLAGNTIYFGEGSWLTVV.

The table lists this clone with a few counts. The rearrangement joins TRBV5-4 to TRBJ2-1, with 9 positions matching TRBD2. CDR1 SGHNT and CDR2 YYREEE come from the germline V gene (reference sequence). The CDR3 contains 18 residues. With 1 base clipped from V and 0 bases from J, the junction kept 8 bases outside the gene matches. The CDR3 DNA reads TGTGCCAGCAGCTTGCCTGGAGTAGCGGGGGTCTCCTACAATGAGCAGTTCTTC. This encodes CASSLPGVAGVSYNEQFF. Together with reference TRBV5-4 and TRBJ2-1, the CDR3 gives the full variable domain: ETGVTQSPTHLIKTRGQQVTLRCSSQSGHNTVSWYQQALGQGPQFIFQYYREEENGRGNFPPRFSGLQFPNYSSELNVNALELDDSALYLCASSLPGVAGVSYNEQFFGPGTRLTVL.

The chain recombines TRBV6-1 with TRBJ2-7; 11 positions match TRBD1. Germline V CDR1 and CDR2: MNHNS, SASEGT. The CDR3 length is 14 residues. V lost 8 bases, J lost 2 bases, and 5 bases stayed unmatched. In DNA, the CDR3 is TGTGCCAGCCGGACAGGGGGCAATCCCTACGAGCAGTACTTC. Protein sequence: CASRTGGNPYEQYF.

In DNA form, the CDR3 reads TGTGCCACCAGCAGAGAAATTACGGGGGGTCTACAAGAGACCCAGTACTTC. It encodes CATSREITGGLQETQYF. The chain uses TRBV15 and TRBJ2-5; 7 bases line up with TRBD2. The germline gives CDR1 LNHNV, CDR2 YYDKDF (reference sequence). The V gene end was trimmed by 0 bases and the J gene end by 2 bases; junction bases not matched to a gene: 9. This CDR3 has 17 residues.

The V gene is TRBV2, the J gene TRBJ2-1, with a weak D call TRBD1 (5 bases). The CDR3 is 12 residues long. Germline CDR1 is SNHLY and CDR2 is FYNNEI. Trimming removed 7 bases at V and 7 bases at J, with 11 bases between. The CDR3 nucleotides read TGTGCCAGCACGGCAGGGCTGAATGAGCAGTTCTTC. This gives the protein CASTAGLNEQFF.

CDR3 sequence: CASSSRQGEGQVASYTF. The CDR3 DNA reads as TGTGCCAGCAGCTCAAGACAGGGTGAGGGCCAGGTGGCAAGCTACACCTTC. This sequence joins TRBV7-8 and TRBJ1-2, with 7 bases matching TRBD1. With V trimmed by 4 bases and J by 9 bases, 20 bases remained unmatched. Looked up from germline, CDR1 is SGHVS and CDR2 is FQNEAQ. The CDR3 sequence is 17 residues long.

The V gene is TRBV5-1, the J gene TRBJ1-4; possibly TRBD1 for D (6 bases). Trimming removed 0 bases from V and 7 bases from J, with 13 bases in between. This CDR3 has 15 amino acids. Germline loops: CDR1 SGHRS, CDR2 YFSETQ. CDR3: CASSLVSGTLEKLFF. CDR3 DNA: TGCGCCAGCAGCTTGGTCTCCGGGACACTTGAAAAACTGTTTTTT.